This T cell receptor (beta chain) came from a study of siplizumab effects on memory and regulatory T cells. Study-wide results and limits: Memory cells seemed less diverse than naive T cells, which also seemed major contributors to the alloresponse. There were only a minor fraction of alloreactive clones that mapped to unstimulated subsets.

V lost 4 bases, J lost 4 bases, and 15 bases lay in between. In germline, CDR1 is SGHNT, CDR2 YENEEA. The CDR3 consists of 15 residues. Assay used: immunoSEQ multiplex PCR; TCRdb lists only in-frame clones, some missing. Here the sample spans some 100,000 clones, 93% being singletons. This clone was detected once. Its antigen remains unknown. This chain connects TRBV11-3 to TRBJ2-3; perhaps D is TRBD1 or TRBD2 (6 bases each). The receptor was derived from a human donor in good health. The sample was CD8+ T cells sorted from blood. Here the CDR3 DNA reads TGTGCCAGCAGCTCCCTACAGGGAGGCGCAGATACGCAGTATTTT. Its protein is CASSSLQGGADTQYF.